Below are 12 T cell receptor beta chains sequenced from a single sample in a study of blood T cell repertoires in COVID-19. Repertoires were generated with immunoSEQ multiplex PCR, while TCRdb's copy carries only in-frame clones and drops some. Of approximately 190,000 clones listed, approximately 84% are singletons. The sample was peripheral blood. The origin of the receptors is a human donor with acute or convalescent COVID-19. The donor label of this sample is uncertain.

The chain couples TRBV27 to TRBJ1-6; D gene ambiguous. CDR1 is MNHEY, CDR2 SMNVEV, per germline (reference sequence). Trimming removed 3 bases at V and 1 base at J, with 13 bases between. CDR3 length: 17 amino acids. The chain's CDR3 is CASSLKTGWSYNSPLHF. CDR3 nucleotide sequence: TGTGCCAGCAGTTTGAAAACGGGATGGTCCTATAATTCACCCCTCCACTTT.

The gene calls are TRBV7-3 and TRBJ1-4; TRBD1 might be the D (5 bases). The CDR3 consists of 13 residues. V was pared by 5 bases and J by 7 bases, with 11 bases between. In germline, CDR1 is SGHTA, CDR2 FQGTGA. The CDR3 DNA follows: TGTGCCAGCAGCGTCCAGGGAGGTGAAAAACTGTTTTTT. As protein: CASSVQGGEKLFF.

The CDR3 loop is CASSAGLGNTIYF. The CDR3 coding sequence is TGTGCCAGCTCAGCCGGGTTAGGAAACACCATATATTTT. V usage is TRBV18 and J usage is TRBJ1-3; D ambiguous. The germline V gene encodes CDR1 KGHSH and CDR2 LQKENI. The CDR3 loop spans 13 amino acids. V was clipped by 5 bases and J by 4 bases, with 9 bases between them.

This clone was detected only a few times. The chain carries TRBV28 and TRBJ2-1; the D gene is possibly TRBD1 (6 bases). This CDR3 is 16 amino acids long. From germline, CDR1 is MDHEN and CDR2 SYDVKM. V lost 2 bases and J 3 bases, leaving 14 bases between the germline ends. This chain's CDR3 is CASSLGGGLSYNEQFF. In nucleotides, the CDR3 is TGTGCCAGCAGTTTAGGGGGCGGCCTTAGCTACAATGAGCAGTTCTTC.

The rearrangement joins TRBV2 to TRBJ1-5; tentatively, D is TRBD1 (5 bases). The CDR3 has 15 amino acids. Per the germline V gene, CDR1 is SNHLY and CDR2 is FYNNEI. Trimming removed 1 base from V and 0 bases from J, with 7 bases in between. CDR3 nucleotide sequence: TGTGCCAGCAGTGAAGGGGGCCTTAGCAATCAGCCCCAGCATTTT. This gives the protein CASSEGGLSNQPQHF.

This clone was observed a single time. The chain carries TRBV6-5 and TRBJ1-5; D is perhaps TRBD1 (6 bases). V gave up 6 bases and J gave up 4 bases, with 16 bases separating them. This CDR3 comprises 15 residues. CDR1 is MNHEY and CDR2 is SVGAGI in the germline V gene. The CDR3 DNA reads TGTGCCAGCAGCCAAAACAGGGCTGGGAATCAGCCCCAGCATTTT. Protein sequence: CASSQNRAGNQPQHF.

The chain carries TRBV30 and TRBJ2-7, with 11 bases fitting TRBD2. The junction had 12 bases not matched to a gene; V was cut back by 1 base and J by 7 bases. The CDR3 has 16 amino acids. Germline CDR1 is GTSNPN and CDR2 is SVGIG (reference sequence). This CDR3 is CAWSGTSGSMVSEQYF. The DNA of the CDR3 is TGTGCCTGGAGTGGTACTAGCGGGAGTATGGTGTCAGAGCAGTACTTC. The full variable domain, in which reference TRBV30 and TRBJ2-7 provide the parts outside the CDR3, is SQTIHQWPATLVQPVGSPLSLECTVEGTSNPNLYWYRQAAGRGLQLLFYSVGIGQISSEVPQNLSASRPQDRQFILSSKKLLLSDSGFYLCAWSGTSGSMVSEQYFGPGTRLTVT.

This clone has more than one count but fewer than ten. This CDR3 is also generated by other DNA sequences in the sample. The chain links TRBV4-2 to TRBJ2-5, with 9 bases matching TRBD1. The CDR3 length is 14 residues. After removal of 3 bases from V and 3 bases from J, the junction contained 2 bases not matched to a gene. The germline CDR1 and CDR2 sequences are LGHNA and YNFKEQ. The CDR3 DNA reads TGTGCCAGCAGCCAGCGGACAGGGGAAGAGACCCAGTACTTC. It translates to CASSQRTGEETQYF.

The CDR3 spells CASSPGTGNQPQHF. The CDR3 nucleotides read TGTGCCAGCAGCCCAGGGACAGGCAATCAGCCCCAGCATTTT. The gene calls are TRBV7-9 and TRBJ1-5; 7 nucleotides align to TRBD1. The CDR3 length is 14 residues. Germline-derived CDR1 and CDR2 are SEHNR and FQNEAQ (reference sequence). V was pared by 5 bases and J by 2 bases, with 3 bases of the junction left unmatched.

The chain has TRBV29-1 and TRBJ2-3, with 9 positions matching TRBD1. V shed 6 bases and J 6 bases; nucleotides not matched to a gene: 4. The CDR3 sequence is 12 residues long. Germline CDR1 SQVTM, CDR2 ANQGSEA. DNA of the CDR3: TGCAGCGTGGGGACAGGGTTGGATACGCAGTATTTT. Amino acid sequence: CSVGTGLDTQYF.

This chain joins TRBV27 and TRBJ2-2; TRBD1 might be the D (5 bases). V was cut by 3 bases and J by 4 bases, with 12 bases left in between. Germline V CDR1 and CDR2: MNHEY, SMNVEV (reference sequence). CDR3 length: 15 amino acids. CDR3 bases: TGTGCCAGCAGTTTGATGGGAAGGGGCACCGGGGAGCTGTTTTTT. Its translation: CASSLMGRGTGELFF.

V is TRBV28 and J is TRBJ2-7; 7 bases map to TRBD1. Trimming at V came to 9 bases and at J to 0 bases, leaving 8 bases not matched to a gene. Germline V gene lookup returns CDR1 MDHEN and CDR2 SYDVKM. This CDR3 contains 14 residues. The chain's CDR3 is CASIPGTASYEQYF. The CDR3 nucleotides are TGTGCCAGTATCCCCGGGACAGCCTCCTACGAGCAGTACTTC.